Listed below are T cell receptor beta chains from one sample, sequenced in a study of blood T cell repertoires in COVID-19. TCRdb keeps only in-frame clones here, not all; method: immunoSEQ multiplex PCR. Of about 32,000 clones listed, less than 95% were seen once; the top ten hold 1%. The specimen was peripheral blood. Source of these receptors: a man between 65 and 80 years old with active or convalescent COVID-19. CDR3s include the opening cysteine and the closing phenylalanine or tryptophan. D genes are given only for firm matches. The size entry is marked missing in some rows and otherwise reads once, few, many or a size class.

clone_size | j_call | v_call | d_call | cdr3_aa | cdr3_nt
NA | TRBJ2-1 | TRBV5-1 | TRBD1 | CASSLQGASYNEQFF | TGCGCCAGCAGCTTACAGGGGGCATCCTACAATGAGCAGTTCTTC
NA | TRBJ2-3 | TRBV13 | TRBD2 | CASSPRTRPDTQYF | TGTGCCAGCAGCCCCCGGACTAGGCCAGATACGCAGTATTTT
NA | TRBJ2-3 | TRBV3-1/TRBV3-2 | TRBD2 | CASSPALAGVPILSTDTQYF | TGTGCCAGCAGCCCCGCGCTAGCGGGGGTACCGATCCTTAGCACAGATACGCAGTATTTT
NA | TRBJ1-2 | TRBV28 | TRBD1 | CASSLVGQGKANYGYTF | TGTGCCAGCAGCTTGGTGGGACAGGGCAAAGCTAACTATGGCTACACCTTC
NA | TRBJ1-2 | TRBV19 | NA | CASRDWGRGGYTF | TGTGCCAGTAGGGACTGGGGTCGCGGTGGCTACACCTTC
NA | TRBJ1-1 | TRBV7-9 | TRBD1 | CASSKQGVVTEAFF | TGTGCCAGCAGCAAACAGGGGGTCGTTACTGAAGCTTTCTTT
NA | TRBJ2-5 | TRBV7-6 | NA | CASSLASGTTEGETQYF | TGTGCCAGCAGCTTAGCGTCCGGGACAACCGAGGGGGAGACCCAGTACTTC
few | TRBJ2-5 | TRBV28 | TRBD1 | CASGIGQVQETQYF | TGTGCCAGCGGCATCGGACAGGTTCAAGAGACCCAGTACTTC
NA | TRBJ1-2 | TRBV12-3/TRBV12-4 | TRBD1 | CASSLGRTGGYTF | TGTGCCAGCAGCCTAGGAAGGACAGGCGGCTACACCTTC
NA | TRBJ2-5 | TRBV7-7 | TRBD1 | CASSRDRGFGETQYF | TGTGCCAGCAGCAGGGACAGGGGATTCGGGGAGACCCAGTACTTC
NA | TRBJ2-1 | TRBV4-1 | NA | CASSGDFYREQFF | TGCGCCAGCAGCGGGGACTTCTATCGCGAGCAGTTCTTC
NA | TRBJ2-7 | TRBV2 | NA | CASSVAGTYEQYF | TGTGCCAGCAGTGTGGCAGGGACCTACGAGCAGTACTTC
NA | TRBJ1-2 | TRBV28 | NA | CACLMSPNYGYTF | TGTGCCTGCTTGATGAGTCCTAACTATGGCTACACCTTC
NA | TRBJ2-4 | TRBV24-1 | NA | CATSDKRVRDIQYF | TGTGCCACCAGTGACAAGCGGGTCCGAGACATTCAGTACTTC